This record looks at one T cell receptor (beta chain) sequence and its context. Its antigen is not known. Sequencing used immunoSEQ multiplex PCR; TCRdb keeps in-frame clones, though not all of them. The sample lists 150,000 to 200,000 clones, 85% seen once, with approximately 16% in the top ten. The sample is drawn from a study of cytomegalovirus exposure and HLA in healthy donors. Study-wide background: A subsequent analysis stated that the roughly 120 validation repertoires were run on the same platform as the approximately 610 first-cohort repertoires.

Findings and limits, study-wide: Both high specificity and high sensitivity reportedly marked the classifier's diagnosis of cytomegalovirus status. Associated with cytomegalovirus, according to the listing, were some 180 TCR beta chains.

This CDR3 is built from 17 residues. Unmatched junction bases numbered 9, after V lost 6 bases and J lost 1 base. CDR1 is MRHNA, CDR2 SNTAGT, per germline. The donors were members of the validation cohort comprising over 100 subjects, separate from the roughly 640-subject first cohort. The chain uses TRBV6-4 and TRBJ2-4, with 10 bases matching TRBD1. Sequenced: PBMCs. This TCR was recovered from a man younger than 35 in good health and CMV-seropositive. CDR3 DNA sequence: TGTGCCAGCAGAGACCCCGGACAGGGGGTGGCCAAAAACATTCAGTACTTC. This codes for CASRDPGQGVAKNIQYF.